Listed here are 25 T cell receptor beta chains from one sample, sequenced in a study of control samples from healthy donors and cancer patients. Sequencing was performed with immunoSEQ multiplex PCR; in TCRdb, only in-frame clones are kept and a portion is missing. This table holds approximately 40,000 clones, around four fifths found once. The specimen sequenced was PBMCs. These receptors originate from an older woman with lung cancer.

The rearrangement uses TRBV5-1 and TRBJ2-1; D is unresolved. V lost 6 bases to trimming and J lost 3 bases, with 16 bases between them. CDR3 length: 15 amino acids. CDR1 is SGHRS, CDR2 YFSETQ, per germline. The CDR3 bases are TGCGCCAGCACAGGCCCTCAGGCTCTCTACAATGAGCAGTTCTTC. Translation gives CASTGPQALYNEQFF.

This clone was counted between two and nine times. The CDR3 DNA is TGTGCCAGCAGCGTAGATGACCATCAGCCCCAGCATTTT. Amino acids: CASSVDDHQPQHF. The chain couples TRBV9 to TRBJ1-5; D is ambiguous. Trimming removed 0 bases from V and 5 bases from J, with 6 bases in between. Germline loops: CDR1 SGDLS, CDR2 YYNGEE. This CDR3 comprises 13 residues.

This clone was recorded a few times. V is TRBV27 and J is TRBJ2-7; D perhaps matches TRBD2 (5 bases). Germline loops: CDR1 MNHEY, CDR2 SMNVEV (reference sequence). Trimming stripped 3 bases from V and 2 bases from J, with 14 bases between. The CDR3 runs to 15 residues. For the CDR3, the DNA is TGTGCCAGCAGTTTTTGGGCAGCGGAACCCTACGAGCAGTACTTC. Translated, it gives CASSFWAAEPYEQYF.

The rearrangement links TRBV27 to TRBJ2-4, with TRBD1 as a possible D gene (5 bases). Trimming took 5 bases from V and 0 from J, leaving 11 bases between them. The germline V gene encodes CDR1 MNHEY and CDR2 SMNVEV (reference sequence). This CDR3 region has 15 residues. This CDR3 is CASSDSGAAKNIQYF. CDR3 in DNA: TGTGCCAGCAGTGATAGTGGGGCAGCCAAAAACATTCAGTACTTC.

This rearrangement joins TRBV7-2 to TRBJ1-2; D unresolved. The V gene lost 5 bases and the J gene lost 4 bases, with 20 bases spanning the gap. The CDR3 sequence is 16 residues long. Per germline, CDR1 SGHTA and CDR2 FQGNSA. The CDR3 is CASSLISGEEGYGYTF. As DNA, the CDR3 is TGTGCCAGCAGCCTCATTTCCGGTGAGGAGGGCTATGGCTACACCTTC.

V and J are TRBV7-8 and TRBJ2-5; D gene uncertain. Germline V CDR1 and CDR2: SGHVS, FQNEAQ. The CDR3 covers 13 residues. V shed 5 bases and J shed 4 bases, with 11 bases lying between them. CDR3 DNA sequence: TGTGCCAGCAGCCCCCAGACTGGAGAGACCCAGTACTTC. Protein sequence: CASSPQTGETQYF.

The chain recombines TRBV10-3 with TRBJ1-2, with 7 bases fitting TRBD1. Germline V gene sequence: CDR1 ENHRY, CDR2 SYGVKD. The CDR3 runs 14 residues. The J segment lost 8 bases and the V segment lost 0 bases, leaving 6 bases of the junction unmatched. CDR3 in DNA: TGTGCCATCAGTGAGTCCCAGGGGGTTCGAGGCTACACCTTC. It codes for CAISESQGVRGYTF.

The chain is built from TRBV5-1 and TRBJ2-1; 12 bases match TRBD2. This CDR3 region has 14 residues. With 5 bases clipped from V and 7 bases from J, the junction kept 4 bases outside the gene matches. Germline V CDR1 and CDR2: SGHRS, YFSETQ. The CDR3 region is CASRTSGSQNEQFF. The CDR3, as DNA: TGCGCCAGCAGGACTAGCGGGAGTCAAAATGAGCAGTTCTTC.

This chain joins TRBV5-6 and TRBJ1-3; possible D gene TRBD1, 5 bases. The CDR3 length is 16 residues. Per germline, CDR1 SGHDT and CDR2 YYEEEE. Deletions cut 6 bases from V and 3 bases from J, with 19 bases between. CDR3 coding DNA: TGTGCCAGCACTCAAGGCCGGGGGGTCGTTGGAAACACCATATATTTT. Its translation is CASTQGRGVVGNTIYF.

There are a few counts of this clone. The CDR3 protein is CASSQPDSSGGSYEQYF. CDR3 nucleotides: TGTGCCAGCAGCCAGCCTGACTCTAGCGGAGGCTCCTACGAGCAGTACTTC. This rearrangement joins TRBV27 to TRBJ2-7; TRBD2 aligns across 7 bases. The CDR3 is 17 residues long. Looked up from germline, CDR1 is MNHEY and CDR2 is SMNVEV (reference sequence). The V and J ends lost 6 bases and 0 bases, in that order; junction bases with no gene match: 14.

This clone came up a few times. This CDR3 reads CASSPGGLLNSPLHF. DNA of the CDR3: TGTGCCAGCAGCCCCGGGGGGTTGTTGAATTCACCCCTCCACTTT. The chain has TRBV9 and TRBJ1-6, with D possibly matching TRBD1 (5 bases). CDR3 length: 15 amino acids. V dropped 4 bases and J dropped 7 bases, with 15 bases sitting between them. From germline, CDR1 is SGDLS and CDR2 YYNGEE. Variable domain in full (rest from reference TRBV9 and TRBJ1-6): DSGVTQTPKHLITATGQRVTLRCSPRSGDLSVYWYQQSLDQGLQFLIQYYNGEERAKGNILERFSAQQFPDLHSELNLSSLELGDSALYFCASSPGGLLNSPLHFGNGTRLTVT.

The V and J genes are TRBV4-3 and TRBJ2-5, with TRBD2 matching over 14 bases. V lost 0 bases, J lost 5 bases, and 14 bases stayed unmatched. This CDR3 is 20 amino acids long. Germline V gene lookup returns CDR1 LGHNA and CDR2 YSLEER. DNA for the CDR3: TGCGCCAGCAGCCAAGATCGCATAGGGACTAGCGGGAGAAATACGGAGACCCAGTACTTC. Its translation is CASSQDRIGTSGRNTETQYF.

The CDR3 DNA reads TGTGCCAGCAGCTTGGCCGGACTGATAAATTCACCCCTCCACTTT. Protein sequence: CASSLAGLINSPLHF. The V call is TRBV5-6, the J call TRBJ1-6; D remains ambiguous. Trimming stripped 0 bases from V and 7 bases from J, with 11 bases between. The CDR3 is 15 residues long. Per the germline V gene, CDR1 is SGHDT and CDR2 is YYEEEE.

V gene TRBV4-2 combines with J gene TRBJ1-3; D not resolved. The V end was cut by 0 bases, the J end by 1 base, with 7 bases between. The CDR3 runs to 15 residues. In germline, CDR1 is LGHNA, CDR2 YNFKEQ. The CDR3 coding sequence is TGTGCCAGCAGCCAAGATCCGGGGTCTGGAAACACCATATATTTT. This gives the protein CASSQDPGSGNTIYF.

The chain recombines TRBV12-5 with TRBJ1-1, with a possible D match to TRBD1 (5 bases). Germline V gene data show CDR1 as LGHNT and CDR2 as FRNRAP. This CDR3 region has 16 residues. V was trimmed by 6 bases and J by 2 bases, leaving 19 bases between them. In DNA, the CDR3 is TGTGCTAGTGGGGCGGGACTGCAGGTTCTAAACACTGAAGCTTTCTTT. Protein: CASGAGLQVLNTEAFF.

This chain joins TRBV5-8 and TRBJ2-6; 7 bases align to TRBD1. Losses at the gene ends were 2 bases for V and 0 bases for J; bases not matched to a gene: 2. CDR3 length: 16 residues. Germline loops: CDR1 SGHTS, CDR2 YDEGEE. The DNA for the CDR3 is TGTGCCAGCAGCTTTGGGACAGCCTCTGGGGCCAACGTCCTGACTTTC. Translation: CASSFGTASGANVLTF.

The chain recombines TRBV10-3 with TRBJ1-1, with D unresolved. The germline gives CDR1 ENHRY, CDR2 SYGVKD. This CDR3 spans 14 amino acids. Trimming took off 0 bases at V and 7 bases at J, with 12 bases between the two ends. CDR3 in amino acids: CAISESGGSGEAFF. Written as DNA, the CDR3 is TGTGCCATCAGTGAGTCAGGAGGGTCAGGTGAAGCTTTCTTT.

This chain connects TRBV5-5 to TRBJ2-2; the D gene is possibly TRBD2 (5 bases). Germline V gene sequence: CDR1 SGHKS, CDR2 YYEKEE (reference sequence). CDR3 length: 16 residues. V was cut by 0 bases and J by 2 bases, with 11 bases left in between. CDR3 region: CASSLAGGPNTGELFF. DNA for the CDR3: TGTGCCAGCAGCTTGGCGGGCGGGCCCAACACCGGGGAGCTGTTTTTT.

The J gene is TRBJ2-5, the V gene TRBV29-1; no clear D gene. CDR1 is SQVTM, CDR2 ANQGSEA, per germline. Trimming took 6 bases from V and 2 from J, leaving 16 bases between them. This CDR3 is 14 amino acids long. CDR3 sequence reads: CSVEYQNRQETQYF. The CDR3 bases are TGCAGCGTAGAGTACCAAAACAGACAAGAGACCCAGTACTTC.

This chain connects TRBV7-2 to TRBJ2-1; D unresolved. Germline assignment: CDR1 SGHTA and CDR2 FQGNSA. CDR3 size: 17 residues. V was clipped by 3 bases and J by 9 bases, with 24 bases between them. CDR3 in DNA: TGTGCCAGCAGCTTGGGCCAATCCCTTATCTACAACAGTGAGCAGTTCTTC. Amino acids: CASSLGQSLIYNSEQFF. The entire variable domain, with the rest obtained from reference TRBV7-2 and TRBJ2-1, is as follows: GAGVSQSPSNKVTEKGKDVELRCDPISGHTALYWYRQSLGQGLEFLIYFQGNSAPDKSGLPSDRFSAERTGGSVSTLTIQRTQQEDSAVYLCASSLGQSLIYNSEQFFGPGTRLTVL.

This chain links TRBV19 with TRBJ1-1; no definite D call. Trimming took 0 bases from V and 4 from J, leaving 3 bases between them. Germline CDR1 LNHDA, CDR2 SQIVND (reference sequence). The CDR3 extends over 12 amino acids. CDR3 amino acids: CASSIDATEAFF. The CDR3 DNA reads as TGTGCCAGTAGTATAGATGCCACTGAAGCTTTCTTT. Full variable domain (remainder filled in from reference TRBV19 and TRBJ1-1): DGGITQSPKYLFRKEGQNVTLSCEQNLNHDAMYWYRQDPGQGLRLIYYSQIVNDFQKGDIAEGYSVSREKKESFPLTVTSAQKNPTAFYLCASSIDATEAFFGQGTRLTVV.

V usage is TRBV5-4 and J usage is TRBJ1-2; D call uncertain. Germline V gives CDR1 SGHNT, CDR2 YYREEE (reference sequence). The CDR3 loop spans 16 amino acids. Deletions cut 0 bases from V and 4 bases from J, with 16 bases between. The CDR3 loop reads CASSLGGDAQFYGYTF. The DNA of the CDR3 is TGTGCCAGCAGCTTGGGGGGAGACGCACAGTTCTATGGCTACACCTTC.

The rearrangement links TRBV11-2 to TRBJ2-5; 8 bases map to TRBD2. Trimming at V came to 1 base and at J to 1 base, leaving 5 bases not matched to a gene. This CDR3 spans 16 amino acids. Germline CDR1 is SGHAT and CDR2 is FQNNGV. The CDR3: CASSLAGGRAQETQYF. CDR3 sequence (DNA): TGTGCCAGCAGCTTAGCGGGGGGGAGGGCCCAAGAGACCCAGTACTTC.

This clone came up a few times. The rearrangement links TRBV5-1 to TRBJ2-2; D call uncertain. The germline gives CDR1 SGHRS, CDR2 YFSETQ. The V end lost 0 bases, the J end lost 0 bases, and 6 bases lay between the germline ends. The CDR3 runs to 15 residues. The CDR3 loop is CASSLDIPNTGELFF. CDR3 in DNA: TGCGCCAGCAGCTTGGACATCCCGAACACCGGGGAGCTGTTTTTT.

The genes are TRBV20-1 and TRBJ2-3; D is unresolved. The CDR3 is 11 residues long. Germline CDR1 DFQATT, CDR2 SNEGSKA (reference sequence). V lost 3 bases, J lost 6 bases, and 7 bases lay in between. CDR3 bases: TGCAGTGCTAGTAAAGAGGATACGCAGTATTTT. Translated: CSASKEDTQYF.